The following is a T cell receptor (beta chain) sequence with its context. What it binds is unknown. This entry belongs to a study of T cell responses to AZD1222 COVID-19 vaccine. Study-level results: Baseline antibody screening turned up just six seropositive AZD1222 recipients. Donors, mostly white British, included more females; clonal diversity was possibly underestimated.

CDR1 is SGHVS, CDR2 FQNEAQ, per germline. The CDR3 extends over 11 amino acids. V was trimmed by 5 bases and J by 3 bases, leaving 3 bases between them. Clones were read by immunoSEQ multiplex PCR, and TCRdb kept only the in-frame ones, dropping some. The data contain about 150,000 clones, 88% of them singletons. The sample here was peripheral blood, taken on day 0 of AZD1222 vaccination. The sequence was collected from an adult in good health. The chain combines TRBV7-8 with TRBJ2-3; D gene uncertain. CDR3 loop: CASSRTDTQYF. CDR3 DNA: TGTGCCAGCAGCCGGACAGATACGCAGTATTTT.